This T cell receptor beta chain was identified in a study of T cell responses to AZD1222 COVID-19 vaccine. The method was immunoSEQ multiplex PCR; TCRdb's version includes in-frame clones alone and lacks a portion of them. The data show about 120,000 clones, less than 95% seen once. The ends were cut back, 0 bases at V and 8 bases at J, with 13 bases in the middle. The CDR3 is 14 residues long. In germline, CDR1 is LGHNA, CDR2 YSLEER. This receptor was identified in an adult in good health. The sequences come from peripheral blood, collected on day 0 of MenACWY control vaccination. The chain links TRBV4-3 to TRBJ1-2, with no clear D. CDR3 DNA: TGCGCCAGCAGCCAAGATAGGGCAGGACTGGGCTACACCTTC. This codes for CASSQDRAGLGYTF.